This is a list of T cell receptor beta chains from one sample in a study of blood T cell repertoires in COVID-19. Clones were sequenced by immunoSEQ multiplex PCR, and TCRdb holds only the in-frame ones, with some missing. In the table there are about 500,000 clones, 87% of which are singletons. Sequencing input: PBMCs or T cells enriched from blood (not recorded which). All receptors come from a woman aged 18-30 years who had recovered from COVID-19. Both conserved end residues are part of each CDR3. The D gene is left open where the match is weak. Not every row has a clone size; where given, it reads once, few, many or a size class.

j_gene	abundance	d_gene	v_gene	CDR3nt	CDR3aa
TRBJ2-1	once	-	TRBV20-1	TGCAGTGCTAGTTTCGTGCCAGACTCCTACAATGAGCAGTTCTTC	CSASFVPDSYNEQFF
TRBJ2-1	-	-	TRBV4-2	TGTGCCAGCAGCCAAGGCCGGGAAAATGAGCAGTTCTTC	CASSQGRENEQFF
TRBJ1-5	-	-	TRBV6-2/TRBV6-3	TGTGCCAGCAGTTCCCCTCCGACAGGCTATAATCAGCCCCAGCATTTT	CASSSPPTGYNQPQHF
TRBJ2-3	-	-	TRBV2	TGTGCCAGCAGTGCCACCTCGGAGGTTGATACGCAGTATTTT	CASSATSEVDTQYF
TRBJ2-2	once	TRBD1	TRBV6-4	TGTGCCAGCAGTGACTCGAAGGGACAGAGGGCCGGGGAGCTGTTTTTT	CASSDSKGQRAGELFF
TRBJ2-2	once	TRBD1	TRBV27	TGTGCCAGCAGGGGGCGGACAGGCAACACCGGGGAGCTGTTTTTT	CASRGRTGNTGELFF
TRBJ1-1	-	-	TRBV30	TGTGCCTGGAGTCCGAGTAGAGACACTGAAGCTTTCTTT	CAWSPSRDTEAFF
TRBJ1-2	-	-	TRBV2	TGTGCCAGCAGGAATGAACAGGGCGCTGTGGGCTACACCTTC	CASRNEQGAVGYTF
TRBJ2-2	-	-	TRBV7-2	TGTGCCAGCAGCCGGAGAGGGAGGTCAACCGGGGAGCTGTTTTTT	CASSRRGRSTGELFF
TRBJ1-2	-	-	TRBV2	TGTGCCAGCAGTGTTGAGGGAGACGGCTACACCTTC	CASSVEGDGYTF
TRBJ1-4	-	-	TRBV29-1	TGCAGCGTATCCAGGGGCGGCGAAAAACTGTTTTTT	CSVSRGGEKLFF
TRBJ1-1	-	-	TRBV7-2	TGTGCCAGCAGCTTAGAAGCGGCCACTGAAGCTTTCTTT	CASSLEAATEAFF
TRBJ1-5	once	-	TRBV5-1	TGCGCCAGCAGCTTGGACGGCAGCGTCGGCAATCAGCCCCAGCATTTT	CASSLDGSVGNQPQHF
TRBJ2-5	-	-	TRBV4-1	TGCGCCAGCAGCCAAAGGTCAGCGAGTGGGGAGACCCAGTACTTC	CASSQRSASGETQYF
TRBJ2-7	-	-	TRBV10-3	TGTGCCATCAGTCCCGACAGGTCCGAGGGGGAGCAGTACTTC	CAISPDRSEGEQYF